Below are 15 T cell receptor beta chains sequenced from a single sample in a study of long-term antiretroviral therapy in people with HIV (dated by TCRdb to the early 2020s). The immunoSEQ hsTCRB v3.0 assay was used at survey level resolution to sequence the TRB variable region. TCRdb limited this immuneACCESS table to in-frame rearrangements with V and J called. A share of clones is missing; checked studies link under half to unresolved V genes, and the rest is unexplained. This sample lists 20,000 to 30,000 clones; around 80% were detected once. Roughly 2.3% of the sample comes from the top ten. Source: unsorted PBMCs, taken 3 years after starting antiretroviral therapy. The receptors were sampled from a middle-aged man with HIV.

This chain uses TRBV19 with TRBJ1-2; unclear D gene. Germline-derived CDR1 and CDR2 are LNHDA and SQIVND (reference sequence). The CDR3 sequence is 15 residues long. V shed 1 base and J shed 2 bases, with 11 bases lying between them. CDR3 sequence: CASSIGRGLNYGYTF. CDR3 in DNA: TGTGCCAGTAGTATAGGGCGGGGATTGAACTATGGCTACACCTTC.

The genes are TRBV5-4 and TRBJ2-5, with 7 bases identical to TRBD1. The trim removed 4 bases at V and 2 bases at J, leaving 8 bases unmatched. CDR1 SGHNT and CDR2 YYREEE come from the germline V gene (reference sequence). The CDR3 extends over 15 amino acids. CDR3 DNA sequence: TGTGCCAGCAGCCTGAAGGTGGACAGGCAAGAGACCCAGTACTTC. Amino acids: CASSLKVDRQETQYF.

The J gene is TRBJ2-7, the V gene TRBV29-1; 13 bases line up with TRBD2. Germline CDR1 reads SQVTM; CDR2 reads ANQGSEA. Trimming at V came to 5 bases and at J to 3 bases, leaving 7 bases not matched to a gene. The CDR3 contains 15 residues. The CDR3 loop is CSVTHGLAGVYEQYF. In DNA form, the CDR3 reads TGCAGCGTTACCCACGGACTAGCGGGGGTCTACGAGCAGTACTTC.

The V gene is TRBV2, the J gene TRBJ1-4; perhaps TRBD1 as D (5 bases). The germline CDR1 and CDR2 sequences are SNHLY and FYNNEI. The CDR3 runs 14 residues. Trimming stripped 7 bases from V and 3 bases from J, with 12 bases between. For the CDR3, the DNA is TGTGCCAGCACCCGGGGGGGGGCTAATGAAAAACTGTTTTTT. This sequence encodes CASTRGGANEKLFF.

This CDR3 is CASSFGSSYNEQFF. Here the CDR3 DNA reads TGCGCCAGCAGCTTCGGGAGTAGTTACAATGAGCAGTTCTTC. V and J are TRBV5-1 and TRBJ2-1; a weak D match, TRBD2 (6 bases). Germline V gene sequence: CDR1 SGHRS, CDR2 YFSETQ. Deletions cut 2 bases from V and 4 bases from J, with 10 bases between. This CDR3 spans 14 amino acids.

V gene TRBV11-2 combines with J gene TRBJ2-7, with D possibly matching TRBD2 (7 bases). Per the germline V gene, CDR1 is SGHAT and CDR2 is FQNNGV. The germline V and J ends were trimmed by 4 bases and 7 bases, with 14 bases remaining between them. The CDR3 consists of 13 residues. The DNA of the CDR3 is TGTGCCAGCAGCTATCCCGGGGGGCGAGAGCAGTACTTC. The encoded protein is CASSYPGGREQYF.

This chain joins TRBV27 and TRBJ1-4, with D possibly matching TRBD1 (6 bases). CDR3 size: 13 residues. Trimming removed 4 bases from V and 5 bases from J, with 8 bases in between. CDR1 is MNHEY and CDR2 is SMNVEV in the germline V gene (reference sequence). This CDR3 is CASSWTVNEKLFF. CDR3 nucleotides: TGTGCCAGCAGTTGGACAGTAAATGAAAAACTGTTTTTT.

The chain has TRBV13 and TRBJ2-7; D not certain. Trimming cost V 0 bases and J 5 bases, with 5 bases left between them. The CDR3 is made up of 12 amino acids. Germline assignment: CDR1 PRHDT and CDR2 FYEKMQ (reference sequence). The CDR3 protein is CASSLGPHEQYF. DNA for the CDR3: TGTGCCAGCAGCTTAGGCCCCCACGAGCAGTACTTC. The full variable domain, in which reference TRBV13 and TRBJ2-7 provide the parts outside the CDR3, is AAGVIQSPRHLIKEKRETATLKCYPIPRHDTVYWYQQGPGQDPQFLISFYEKMQSDKGSIPDRFSAQQFSDYHSELNMSSLELGDSALYFCASSLGPHEQYFGPGTRLTVT.

The genes are TRBV28 and TRBJ2-7; 8 bases map to TRBD2. V was clipped by 5 bases and J by 3 bases; unmatched bases: 12. CDR1 and CDR2 (germline): MDHEN, SYDVKM. The CDR3 is 16 residues long. For the CDR3, the DNA is TGTGCCAGCAGTCCCATAGGGACTAGAGGCTTCTACGAGCAGTACTTC. It is translated as CASSPIGTRGFYEQYF.

This chain connects TRBV5-8 to TRBJ1-5; D is ambiguous. The germline V and J ends were trimmed by 3 bases and 1 base, with 5 bases remaining between them. This CDR3 is 13 amino acids long. Germline V gives CDR1 SGHTS, CDR2 YDEGEE. CDR3 nucleotides: TGTGCCAGCAGCTCCCTGAGCAATCAGCCCCAGCATTTT. This translates into CASSSLSNQPQHF.

This chain joins TRBV18 and TRBJ2-1; D possibly matches TRBD1 or TRBD2 (5 bases each). Germline CDR1 reads KGHSH; CDR2 reads LQKENI. The CDR3 covers 13 residues. V lost 5 bases to trimming and J lost 4 bases, with 9 bases between them. The CDR3 region has the DNA TGTGCCAGCTCAGGGGGTCAGTACAATGAGCAGTTCTTC. Translated: CASSGGQYNEQFF.

This clone has only one observation. The chain links TRBV5-1 to TRBJ2-1; D is perhaps TRBD1 (5 bases). Germline V lookup: CDR1 SGHRS, CDR2 YFSETQ. There are 14 residues in the CDR3. The ends were cut back, 2 bases at V and 4 bases at J, with 10 bases in the middle. The CDR3 coding sequence is TGCGCCAGCAGCTTTGAGACAGATTACAATGAGCAGTTCTTC. As protein: CASSFETDYNEQFF.

The chain carries TRBV2 and TRBJ2-5, with D unclear. CDR3 length: 12 amino acids. Trimming left V 4 bases short and J 1 base short, with 4 bases between. Per the germline V gene, CDR1 is SNHLY and CDR2 is FYNNEI. The CDR3: CASSALQETQYF. CDR3 in DNA: TGTGCCAGCAGTGCCCTCCAAGAGACCCAGTACTTC.

V is TRBV9 and J is TRBJ1-2; D not resolved. This CDR3 contains 13 residues. Germline-derived CDR1 and CDR2 are SGDLS and YYNGEE. The V gene lost 1 base and the J gene lost 6 bases, with 10 bases spanning the gap. The CDR3 region has the DNA TGTGCCAGCAGCGTATCTGCAGACGATGGCTACACCTTC. Translation: CASSVSADDGYTF.

The V and J genes are TRBV6-5 and TRBJ1-5; D might be TRBD1 (5 bases). V lost 0 bases to trimming and J lost 5 bases, with 11 bases between them. This CDR3 comprises 15 residues. Germline loops: CDR1 MNHEY, CDR2 SVGAGI. The CDR3 sequence: CASSYSGEGYQPQHF. CDR3 bases: TGTGCCAGCAGTTACTCAGGGGAGGGGTATCAGCCCCAGCATTTT.